This TCR beta chain was documented in a study of PD-L1 blockade in urothelial cancer. Study-level background: Prior chemotherapy ranged from 0 to 3 regimens per patient. After treatment start, blood was analyzed at 3 weeks (second dose) and at 6 weeks.

The CDR3 totals 14 residues. V lost 4 bases, J lost 5 bases, and 6 bases stayed unmatched. The germline V gene has CDR1 MNHEY and CDR2 SMNVEV (reference sequence). To note about this clone: What it recognizes is unknown.

The study collected 1 to 8 samples per patient, pretreatment and on-treatment. Sequenced by immunoSEQ multiplex PCR; TCRdb stores in-frame clones only, minus some. Of roughly 100,000 clones listed, 70% to 90% are singletons. Overall study results and limits: Below-median pretreatment blood TCR clonality was a predictor of better survival.

The genes are TRBV27 and TRBJ2-5, with 8 bases that match TRBD1. The receptor was isolated from a man aged 50-59 years with urothelial cancer. The sample was PBMCs, taken around atezolizumab (anti-PD-L1) treatment. CDR3 loop: CASSSSGGYETQYF. The CDR3 DNA follows: TGTGCCAGCAGTTCCTCAGGGGGCTATGAGACCCAGTACTTC.